This T cell receptor (beta chain) appears in the sequencing data of a study of siplizumab effects on memory and regulatory T cells. Assays were performed on about 100,000 TCR templates per sample. The table came from immunoSEQ multiplex PCR; TCRdb's copy has only in-frame clones and leaves some out. In the table there are roughly 60,000 clones, around 96% of which are singletons. The germline V gene encodes CDR1 MNHEY and CDR2 SVGAGI. Trimming removed 2 bases from V and 8 bases from J; junction bases left unmatched: 2. The CDR3 is made up of 12 amino acids. This TCR was recovered from a human donor in good health. This rearrangement joins TRBV6-5 to TRBJ1-1, with 7 bases aligning to TRBD1. Material for sequencing was naive CD8+ T cells sorted from blood. CDR3 region: CASSYPTGEAFF. Here the CDR3 DNA reads TGTGCCAGCAGTTACCCGACAGGGGAAGCTTTCTTT.